The source of this TCR beta chain is a study of blood T cell repertoires in COVID-19. Sequenced by immunoSEQ multiplex PCR; TCRdb stores in-frame clones only, minus some. The sample lists approximately 280,000 clones, about four fifths occurring once. The CDR3 sequence is 14 residues long. Germline V gives CDR1 SGHNT, CDR2 YYREEE (reference sequence). V dropped 5 bases and J dropped 5 bases, with 16 bases sitting between them. Recruits, aged roughly 18 to 100 years, lived in some 25 US areas. The sequencing input was PBMCs or T cells enriched from blood (not recorded which). This TCR derives from a man between 40 and 49 years old who had been exposed to COVID-19. The chain couples TRBV5-4 to TRBJ1-1; tentatively, D is TRBD1 (6 bases). The CDR3 loop is CASRGRGYQTEAFF. CDR3 DNA sequence: TGTGCCAGCAGAGGCAGGGGATATCAAACTGAAGCTTTCTTT.